This is a list of T cell receptor beta chains from one sample in a study of T-cell memory formation after mild COVID-19. From the 5' RACE reads, TCRdb called clonotypes with MiXCR, one entry per CDR3 protein. The table lists 130,000 to 150,000 distinct CDR3 sequences, roughly 6.2% of them singletons. The sample was PBMCs or a T cell subset sorted from them (not recorded which). The receptors were sampled from an adult woman who had mild COVID-19 (a few samples of this study predate the infection). Cell type and time point are not known. CDR3s include the opening cysteine and the closing phenylalanine or tryptophan. Each record gives: J gene, clone size, D gene, V gene, CDR3 DNA, CDR3 protein. A D gene is named only where the DNA matches it firmly. Clone size appears in some rows only: once, few, many, or a class for an expanded clone.

TRBJ2-3 . . TRBV28 TGTGCCAGCAGCCCTATCCGGAGGCCCTTTAACACAGATACGCAGTATTTT CASSPIRRPFNTDTQYF
TRBJ1-1 many . TRBV29-1 TGCAGCGTTGGGACCGGGGGCGGGAGGAGGACTGAAGCTTTCTTT CSVGTGGGRRTEAFF
TRBJ1-6 many . TRBV7-3 TGTGCCAGCAGCTACGACAGGAATTCACCCCTCCACTTT CASSYDRNSPLHF
TRBJ1-1 . . TRBV12-3/TRBV12-4 TGTGCCAGCAGGCCGGGGAACGGGGCCCCTGAAGCTTTCTTT CASRPGNGAPEAFF
TRBJ2-4 many TRBD1 TRBV20-1 TGCAGTGCCCCACGACAGGGGCCCGCCAAAAACATTCAGTACTTC CSAPRQGPAKNIQYF
TRBJ2-1 few . TRBV2 TGTGCCAGCAAGATGGAGGGGGCAGAGCAGTTCTTC CASKMEGAEQFF
TRBJ1-1 . . TRBV10-3 TGTGCCAGGGGGGATAGGAGACGGCAGAACACTGAAGCTTTCTTT CARGDRRRQNTEAFF
TRBJ1-5 . . TRBV12-3/TRBV12-4 TGTGCCAGCAGCCCCGCGACGAATCAGCCCCAGCATTTT CASSPATNQPQHF
TRBJ2-3 . . TRBV4-1 TGCGCCAGCAGCCCCGGAGGGGGAGATACGCAGTATTTT CASSPGGGDTQYF
TRBJ1-2 many . TRBV7-9 TGTGCCAGCACCCGGACAGAGTTCGGCTACACCTTC CASTRTEFGYTF
TRBJ2-2 few TRBD2 TRBV3-1 TGTGCCAGCAGCCAGAGAGGGACTAGCGGGGGTATCGGGGAGCTGTTTTTT CASSQRGTSGGIGELFF
TRBJ2-7 . . TRBV5-1 TGCGCCAGCAGCCCGACGGACGGGGGCTACGAGCAGTACTTC CASSPTDGGYEQYF
TRBJ2-1 . TRBD1 TRBV20-1 TGCAGTGAGTTACCGGGACAGGGTAGGGGAAATGAGCAGTTCTTC CSELPGQGRGNEQFF
TRBJ1-5 few . TRBV20-1 TGCAGTGCTAGGCCCAGCAATCAGCCCCAGCATTTT CSARPSNQPQHF
TRBJ1-1 many . TRBV5-1 TGCGCCAGCAGCTTGACAGAGAACACTGAAGCTTTCTTT CASSLTENTEAFF
TRBJ2-1 few TRBD2 TRBV7-3 TGTGCCAGCAGCTTAGGGCTAGCGGGGCCAAATGAGCAGTTCTTC CASSLGLAGPNEQFF
TRBJ1-1 many . TRBV4-3 TGCGCCAGCAGCCAAGGCAGCTTTGGGTTGAACACTGAAGCTTTCTTT CASSQGSFGLNTEAFF
TRBJ2-1 . TRBD2 TRBV3-1 TGTGCCAGCAGCCAAGATAGGCTACTAGCGGGGGTTATATATGAGCAGTTCTTC CASSQDRLLAGVIYEQFF
TRBJ1-1 many TRBD1 TRBV9 TGTGCCAGCAGCGTAGTAATCGGACAGGGGGCGAACACTGAAGCTTTCTTT CASSVVIGQGANTEAFF
TRBJ2-1 . . TRBV23-1 TGCGCCAGCAGTCCCCGAATCCGGGTCCTCCCGTTCTTC CASSPRIRVLPFF
TRBJ2-2 . . TRBV7-2 TGTGCCAGCAGCTTAGGGGGGGCCTCCGGGGAGCTGTTTTTT CASSLGGASGELFF
TRBJ2-1 many . TRBV5-1 TGCGCCAGCAGCTTGCAGGGGGGCCCCTACAATGAGCAGTTCTTC CASSLQGGPYNEQFF
TRBJ2-7 many TRBD1 TRBV20-1 TGCAGTGCTAGAGTCTCAGGGGGCGCAGACGAGCAGTACTTC CSARVSGGADEQYF
TRBJ2-3 . . TRBV7-9 TGTGCCAGCAGCTGGGACTTTCAAAACACAGATACGCAGTATTTT CASSWDFQNTDTQYF
TRBJ2-5 . TRBD2 TRBV24-1 TGTGCCACCAGTGATCCAGCGGGAGTCGAGACCCAGTACTTC CATSDPAGVETQYF
TRBJ1-2 many . TRBV30 TGTGCCTGGAGTGTACGGGGCAGTCTGGGGCATGGCTACACCTTC CAWSVRGSLGHGYTF
TRBJ2-1 few . TRBV7-9 TGTGCCAGCAGCCTATGGAGGGCCGGGGGCAATGAGCAGTTCTTC CASSLWRAGGNEQFF
TRBJ1-2 few . TRBV19 TGTGCCAGTAGCGCGACCGATGACTATGGCTACACCTTC CASSATDDYGYTF
TRBJ1-2 few TRBD1 TRBV12-5 TGTGCTAGTGGTCCCTCGGGACAGCTCTATGGCTACACCTTC CASGPSGQLYGYTF
TRBJ2-1 . TRBD2 TRBV7-7 TGTGCTAGCAGCTTCGGGACTAGCGGGCCAGACAATGAGCAGTTCTTC CASSFGTSGPDNEQFF
TRBJ2-2 . . TRBV27 TGTGCCAGCAGTCCCTCTACAGGCCCCGGGGGAACCGGGGAGCTGTTTTTT CASSPSTGPGGTGELFF
TRBJ2-2 many . TRBV29-1 TGCAGCGTCCGGAGCCAGCGGTACACCGGGGAGCTGTTTTTT CSVRSQRYTGELFF
TRBJ2-7 . . TRBV11-3 TGTGCCAGCAGCTGGACGGATTACGAGCAGTACTTC CASSWTDYEQYF
TRBJ2-1 many TRBD1 TRBV5-1 TGCGCCAGCAGTATCGACAGGGGTCAGTTCTTC CASSIDRGQFF
TRBJ2-3 few . TRBV9 TGTGCCAGCAGCGTAGGACAGCTCCGGGATACGCAGTATTTT CASSVGQLRDTQYF
TRBJ2-1 many . TRBV2 TGTGCCAGCAGCCTCAATGAGCAGTTCTTC CASSLNEQFF
TRBJ1-6 few TRBD1 TRBV7-2 TGTGCCAGCACCAGGACAGGGCCCTATAATTCACCCCTCCACTTT CASTRTGPYNSPLHF
TRBJ2-1 . TRBD2 TRBV3-1 TGTGCCAGCAGCCAAGATAGCGGGAATGAGCAGTTCTTC CASSQDSGNEQFF
TRBJ1-6 few . TRBV21-1 TGTGCCAGCAGCAAACCCCGGGGGGACTCCTATAATTCACCCCTCCACTTT CASSKPRGDSYNSPLHF
TRBJ2-5 . . TRBV25-1 TGTGCCAGCAGTGTTCCAGCGGGCGGCGAGACCCAGTACTTC CASSVPAGGETQYF
TRBJ1-1 . . TRBV29-1 TGCAGCGTTGATGACGGACTAAACACTGAAGCTTTCTTT CSVDDGLNTEAFF
TRBJ1-5 few TRBD1 TRBV6-2/TRBV6-3 TGTGCCAGCAGGACGACAGGGACCTGGAATCAGCCCCAGCATTTT CASRTTGTWNQPQHF
TRBJ2-1 . . TRBV7-6 TGTGCCAGCAGCTCCGGGCTAGCCGCCGTGGGTGAGCAGTTCTTC CASSSGLAAVGEQFF
TRBJ2-5 many TRBD2 TRBV12-3/TRBV12-4 TGTGCCAGCAGGAGACTAGCGGGAGGGCCTGTTCAATTTACCCAGTACTTC CASRRLAGGPVQFTQYF
TRBJ2-1 few TRBD2 TRBV5-1 TGCGCCAGCAGCTTGGCCAGGTACGGGACTAGCGGCTCTAATGAGCAGTTCTTC CASSLARYGTSGSNEQFF
TRBJ2-5 many TRBD1 TRBV5-1 TGCGCCAGCAGCCCATCCCCAGGGGGCCAGGAGACCCAGTACTTC CASSPSPGGQETQYF